The 5 T cell receptor beta chains in this list originate from one sample, sequenced in a study of blood T cell dynamics during melanoma immunotherapy. As to time point: week 3, after first cycle of checkpoint inhibitor. This table comes from immunoSEQ multiplex PCR, and its TCRdb copy is limited to in-frame clones, with some not included. The repertoire consists of approximately 28,000 clones, with over 80% occurring once and the leading ten covering about a tenth. This sample comprised blood, obtained from a patient treated with checkpoint blockade. The source of these receptors is a human donor with melanoma.

This chain uses TRBV5-1 with TRBJ1-3, with 7 bases aligning to TRBD1. The CDR3 covers 14 residues. Trimming removed 3 bases from V and 2 bases from J; junction bases left unmatched: 2. Per the germline V gene, CDR1 is SGHRS and CDR2 is YFSETQ. The CDR3 region has the DNA TGCGCCAGCAGCTCTGGGACAGCTGGAAACACCATATATTTT. As protein: CASSSGTAGNTIYF.

The genes are TRBV4-1 and TRBJ1-1; TRBD1 aligns across 10 bases. Germline V gives CDR1 MGHRA, CDR2 YSYEKL. The trim removed 2 bases at V and 1 base at J, leaving 7 bases unmatched. CDR3 size: 17 residues. The CDR3 sequence: CASSQFATGGSNTEAFF. CDR3 nucleotides: TGCGCCAGCAGCCAATTTGCGACAGGGGGCTCGAACACTGAAGCTTTCTTT.

This sequence joins TRBV11-3 and TRBJ2-7; D is uncertain. CDR3 size: 12 residues. In germline, CDR1 is SGHNT, CDR2 YENEEA. V shed 0 bases and J shed 4 bases, with 4 bases lying between them. CDR3 in DNA: TGTGCCAGCAGCTTAGATGGTTACGAGCAGTACTTC. It encodes CASSLDGYEQYF.

Remarks on this clone: The junction departs from germline at one end; a sequencing error may be responsible. The J gene is TRBJ2-5, the V gene TRBV7-7; 11 bases agree with TRBD2. The CDR3 runs 14 residues. From germline, CDR1 is SSHAT and CDR2 FNYEAQ (reference sequence). DNA for the CDR3: TGTGCTAGCAGCCCGACTAGCGGGGAAGAGACCCAGTACTTC. It translates to CASSPTSGEETQYF.

The chain uses TRBV28 and TRBJ2-5; perhaps TRBD1 as D (6 bases). V lost 5 bases, J lost 2 bases, and 24 bases lay in between. The CDR3 covers 18 residues. Germline V CDR1 and CDR2: MDHEN, SYDVKM. For the CDR3, the DNA is TGTGCCAGCAGTGCGGAACAGGGTAGAGGGCCGGGTCAAGAGACCCAGTACTTC. This codes for CASSAEQGRGPGQETQYF.